These T cell receptor beta chains were read from a single sample in a study of cytomegalovirus exposure and HLA in healthy donors. TCRdb's copy holds only in-frame clones and misses some; the assay was immunoSEQ multiplex PCR. The table lists approximately 60,000 clones, approximately 95% of them singletons. Sequencing used PBMCs. These TCRs come from a young woman in good health and CMV-seropositive. Each CDR3 is given with its conserved first and last residue. A D gene is named only where the DNA matches it firmly. Expanded clones are given a class, and other clones once, few, many or no size at all.

v_call: TRBV19; clone_size: NA; j_call: TRBJ1-2; d_call: NA; cdr3_aa: CASSIEQGYGYTF; cdr3_nt: TGTGCCAGTAGTATAGAGCAGGGCTATGGCTACACCTTC
v_call: TRBV5-8; clone_size: NA; j_call: TRBJ1-4; d_call: NA; cdr3_aa: CASSLEPTGANEKLFF; cdr3_nt: TGTGCCAGCAGCTTGGAGCCGACCGGGGCTAATGAAAAACTGTTTTTT
v_call: TRBV29-1; clone_size: NA; j_call: TRBJ1-4; d_call: NA; cdr3_aa: CSVETDEKLFF; cdr3_nt: TGCAGCGTTGAGACAGACGAAAAACTGTTTTTT
v_call: TRBV28; clone_size: NA; j_call: TRBJ2-5; d_call: NA; cdr3_aa: CASRRRGTQYF; cdr3_nt: TGTGCCAGCAGGCGACGGGGGACCCAGTACTTC
v_call: TRBV10-3; clone_size: NA; j_call: TRBJ1-1; d_call: TRBD1; cdr3_aa: CAISEGQGVNTEAFF; cdr3_nt: TGTGCCATCAGTGAGGGACAGGGAGTGAACACTGAAGCTTTCTTT
v_call: TRBV7-6; clone_size: NA; j_call: TRBJ1-5; d_call: NA; cdr3_aa: CASSLPKKGHDYQPQHF; cdr3_nt: TGTGCCAGCAGCTTACCTAAGAAGGGGCATGACTATCAGCCCCAGCATTTT
v_call: TRBV11-2; clone_size: NA; j_call: TRBJ2-2; d_call: TRBD2; cdr3_aa: CASSRLAGVGGELFF; cdr3_nt: TGTGCCAGCAGCCGACTAGCGGGAGTCGGCGGGGAGCTGTTTTTT
v_call: TRBV12-5; clone_size: NA; j_call: TRBJ1-1; d_call: NA; cdr3_aa: CASARTAMNTEAFF; cdr3_nt: TGTGCTAGTGCCCGGACAGCCATGAACACTGAAGCTTTCTTT
v_call: TRBV6-6; clone_size: NA; j_call: TRBJ2-7; d_call: TRBD1; cdr3_aa: CASSVGGPPYEQYF; cdr3_nt: TGTGCCAGCAGCGTAGGGGGCCCCCCCTACGAGCAGTACTTC
v_call: TRBV11-3; clone_size: NA; j_call: TRBJ2-1; d_call: NA; cdr3_aa: CASSLHSVSYNEQFF; cdr3_nt: TGTGCCAGCAGCTTACATTCGGTCTCCTACAATGAGCAGTTCTTC
v_call: TRBV5-1; clone_size: NA; j_call: TRBJ2-2; d_call: NA; cdr3_aa: CASTPPLFDTGELFF; cdr3_nt: TGCGCCAGCACCCCCCCTCTCTTCGACACCGGGGAGCTGTTTTTT
v_call: TRBV7-9; clone_size: NA; j_call: TRBJ1-5; d_call: NA; cdr3_aa: CASSSQGLGGQPQHF; cdr3_nt: TGTGCCAGCAGCTCACAGGGCCTTGGTGGGCAGCCCCAGCATTTT
v_call: TRBV20-1; clone_size: once; j_call: TRBJ1-4; d_call: NA; cdr3_aa: CSAIQGEKLFF; cdr3_nt: TGCAGTGCTATCCAGGGGGAAAAACTGTTTTTT
v_call: TRBV9; clone_size: NA; j_call: TRBJ2-5; d_call: NA; cdr3_aa: CASSVEGGQGETQYF; cdr3_nt: TGTGCCAGCAGCGTAGAAGGGGGTCAGGGGGAGACCCAGTACTTC
v_call: TRBV27; clone_size: NA; j_call: TRBJ2-2; d_call: TRBD2; cdr3_aa: CASSFTSGRYGGELFF; cdr3_nt: TGTGCCAGCAGTTTTACTAGCGGGAGGTACGGCGGGGAGCTGTTTTTT
v_call: TRBV19; clone_size: NA; j_call: TRBJ1-5; d_call: NA; cdr3_aa: CASSIRRGSQQPQHF; cdr3_nt: TGTGCCAGTAGTATTAGGAGGGGATCGCAGCAGCCCCAGCATTTT
v_call: TRBV20-1; clone_size: once; j_call: TRBJ2-3; d_call: NA; cdr3_aa: CSMSPDTQYF; cdr3_nt: TGCAGTATGAGCCCAGATACGCAGTATTTT
v_call: TRBV28; clone_size: once; j_call: TRBJ2-7; d_call: TRBD2; cdr3_aa: CASRTGGAGEQYF; cdr3_nt: TGTGCCAGCAGGACCGGGGGGGCCGGCGAGCAGTACTTC
v_call: TRBV27; clone_size: NA; j_call: TRBJ2-7; d_call: NA; cdr3_aa: CASSLSAFPGEQYF; cdr3_nt: TGTGCCAGCAGTTTATCGGCGTTCCCGGGCGAGCAGTACTTC
v_call: TRBV19; clone_size: once; j_call: TRBJ2-3; d_call: TRBD1; cdr3_aa: CASSVGQGVDTQYF; cdr3_nt: TGTGCCAGTAGTGTCGGACAGGGTGTGGATACGCAGTATTTT
v_call: TRBV5-6; clone_size: NA; j_call: TRBJ1-1; d_call: NA; cdr3_aa: CASSWGLNTEAFF; cdr3_nt: TGTGCCAGCAGCTGGGGCCTGAACACTGAAGCTTTCTTT
v_call: TRBV13; clone_size: NA; j_call: TRBJ2-3; d_call: NA; cdr3_aa: CASSSPGHDTDTQYF; cdr3_nt: TGTGCCAGCAGCTCTCCGGGACACGACACAGATACGCAGTATTTT
v_call: TRBV6-5; clone_size: NA; j_call: TRBJ2-7; d_call: TRBD1; cdr3_aa: CASSRTGRSYEQYF; cdr3_nt: TGTGCCAGCAGCCGGACAGGGAGGTCCTACGAGCAGTACTTC
v_call: TRBV5-1; clone_size: NA; j_call: TRBJ1-2; d_call: NA; cdr3_aa: CASSLSGANYGYTF; cdr3_nt: TGCGCCAGCAGCTTGAGCGGGGCGAACTATGGCTACACCTTC
v_call: TRBV5-1; clone_size: NA; j_call: TRBJ1-1; d_call: NA; cdr3_aa: CASSTTANTEAFF; cdr3_nt: TGCGCCAGCAGCACGACAGCGAACACTGAAGCTTTCTTT
v_call: TRBV6-1; clone_size: NA; j_call: TRBJ2-1; d_call: NA; cdr3_aa: CASRGEAYNEQFF; cdr3_nt: TGTGCCAGCAGGGGAGAGGCGTACAATGAGCAGTTCTTC
v_call: TRBV27; clone_size: NA; j_call: TRBJ1-4; d_call: TRBD1; cdr3_aa: CASSTWDRRNEKLFF; cdr3_nt: TGTGCCAGCAGCACCTGGGACAGAAGAAATGAAAAACTGTTTTTT
v_call: TRBV7-2; clone_size: NA; j_call: TRBJ2-7; d_call: NA; cdr3_aa: CASSSVGASSYEQYF; cdr3_nt: TGTGCCAGCAGCAGTGTGGGCGCGAGCTCCTACGAGCAGTACTTC
v_call: TRBV18; clone_size: NA; j_call: TRBJ2-7; d_call: TRBD2; cdr3_aa: CATLGAEREEPCF; cdr3_nt: TGTGCCACACTGGGCGCGGAGCGGGAGGAACCGTGCTTC
v_call: TRBV27; clone_size: NA; j_call: TRBJ1-6; d_call: NA; cdr3_aa: CASSSQGSPLHF; cdr3_nt: TGTGCCAGCAGTTCTCAGGGATCACCCCTCCACTTT
v_call: TRBV25-1; clone_size: NA; j_call: TRBJ2-3; d_call: NA; cdr3_aa: CASSVGGGETDTQYF; cdr3_nt: TGTGCCAGCAGTGTCGGCGGAGGCGAAACAGATACGCAGTATTTT
v_call: TRBV4-3; clone_size: NA; j_call: TRBJ1-2; d_call: NA; cdr3_aa: CASSQLASNYGYTF; cdr3_nt: TGCGCCAGCAGCCAATTGGCATCTAACTATGGCTACACCTTC
v_call: TRBV2; clone_size: NA; j_call: TRBJ2-2; d_call: TRBD2; cdr3_aa: CASSPLAGANTGELFF; cdr3_nt: TGTGCCAGCAGTCCTTTAGCGGGGGCGAACACCGGGGAGCTGTTTTTT
v_call: TRBV10-1; clone_size: NA; j_call: TRBJ2-1; d_call: NA; cdr3_aa: CASSESGPGNEQFF; cdr3_nt: TGCGCCAGCAGTGAGTCCGGGCCGGGGAATGAGCAGTTCTTC
v_call: TRBV18; clone_size: once; j_call: TRBJ1-5; d_call: NA; cdr3_aa: CASSLPTEFNQPQHF; cdr3_nt: TGTGCCAGCTCATTGCCGACAGAGTTCAATCAGCCCCAGCATTTT
v_call: TRBV28; clone_size: NA; j_call: TRBJ1-1; d_call: NA; cdr3_aa: CASSLVPRNTEAFF; cdr3_nt: TGTGCCAGCAGTTTAGTCCCGAGGAACACTGAAGCTTTCTTT
v_call: TRBV20-1; clone_size: NA; j_call: TRBJ2-1; d_call: NA; cdr3_aa: CSAIRGGARFF; cdr3_nt: TGCAGTGCTATCAGAGGGGGGGCCAGGTTCTTC
v_call: TRBV7-2; clone_size: NA; j_call: TRBJ1-2; d_call: TRBD1; cdr3_aa: CASRAGQENYGYTF; cdr3_nt: TGTGCCAGCAGAGCGGGACAGGAAAACTATGGCTACACCTTC
v_call: TRBV6-5; clone_size: NA; j_call: TRBJ1-4; d_call: TRBD1; cdr3_aa: CASSFLKGADEKLFF; cdr3_nt: TGTGCCAGCAGTTTCCTTAAGGGGGCGGATGAAAAACTGTTTTTT
v_call: TRBV30; clone_size: once; j_call: TRBJ1-4; d_call: NA; cdr3_aa: CASSLTATNEKLFF; cdr3_nt: TGTGCCTCCTCCTTGACAGCAACTAATGAAAAACTGTTTTTT
v_call: TRBV7-9; clone_size: NA; j_call: TRBJ1-5; d_call: TRBD1; cdr3_aa: CASSLWTGTIYSNQPQHF; cdr3_nt: TGTGCCAGCAGCTTATGGACAGGGACCATCTATAGCAATCAGCCCCAGCATTTT
v_call: TRBV5-1; clone_size: NA; j_call: TRBJ2-3; d_call: TRBD1; cdr3_aa: CASSLRQGGRTDTQYF; cdr3_nt: TGCGCCAGCAGCCTTAGACAGGGGGGTAGAACAGATACGCAGTATTTT
v_call: TRBV7-2; clone_size: NA; j_call: TRBJ2-5; d_call: NA; cdr3_aa: CASSLSGPGETQYF; cdr3_nt: TGTGCCAGCAGCCTAAGCGGCCCCGGGGAGACCCAGTACTTC
v_call: TRBV12-5; clone_size: NA; j_call: TRBJ2-1; d_call: NA; cdr3_aa: CASGRGGEQFF; cdr3_nt: TGTGCTAGTGGACGCGGAGGTGAGCAGTTCTTC
v_call: TRBV21-1; clone_size: NA; j_call: TRBJ2-5; d_call: NA; cdr3_aa: CASSSNGTGGGTQYF; cdr3_nt: TGTGCCAGCAGCAGCAACGGGACGGGGGGTGGGACCCAGTACTTC
v_call: TRBV7-3; clone_size: NA; j_call: TRBJ2-3; d_call: NA; cdr3_aa: CASSYEPSTDTQYF; cdr3_nt: TGTGCCAGCAGCTATGAGCCTAGCACAGATACGCAGTATTTT
v_call: TRBV6-1; clone_size: NA; j_call: TRBJ1-1; d_call: NA; cdr3_aa: CASSQRGSTEAFF; cdr3_nt: TGTGCCAGCAGTCAAAGGGGTTCCACTGAAGCTTTCTTT
v_call: TRBV2; clone_size: NA; j_call: TRBJ2-2; d_call: TRBD1; cdr3_aa: CASRRDRGPGELFF; cdr3_nt: TGTGCCAGCAGGAGAGACAGGGGACCCGGGGAGCTGTTTTTT
v_call: TRBV13; clone_size: NA; j_call: TRBJ2-1; d_call: TRBD2; cdr3_aa: CASREGSYNEQFF; cdr3_nt: TGTGCCAGCCGGGAGGGGTCCTACAATGAGCAGTTCTTC
v_call: TRBV10-3; clone_size: NA; j_call: TRBJ2-7; d_call: TRBD1; cdr3_aa: CAISDGDSSYEQYF; cdr3_nt: TGTGCCATCAGTGATGGGGACAGCTCCTACGAGCAGTACTTC
v_call: TRBV28; clone_size: NA; j_call: TRBJ1-2; d_call: NA; cdr3_aa: CASSLISGDRNTF; cdr3_nt: TGTGCCAGCAGTTTAATTTCAGGGGATAGGAACACCTTC
v_call: TRBV25-1; clone_size: few; j_call: TRBJ1-6; d_call: TRBD1; cdr3_aa: CASSQTGTGANLLHF; cdr3_nt: TGTGCCAGCAGCCAGACCGGGACAGGGGCGAATCTCCTCCACTTT
v_call: TRBV10-3; clone_size: few; j_call: TRBJ1-5; d_call: NA; cdr3_aa: CAISSGDRSNQPQHF; cdr3_nt: TGTGCCATCAGTTCGGGGGATCGGAGCAATCAGCCCCAGCATTTT
v_call: TRBV4-1; clone_size: once; j_call: TRBJ1-4; d_call: NA; cdr3_aa: CASSQGYNEKLFF; cdr3_nt: TGCGCCAGCAGCCAAGGCTATAATGAAAAACTGTTTTTT
v_call: TRBV5-1; clone_size: NA; j_call: TRBJ1-6; d_call: NA; cdr3_aa: CASSLSVAGNNNSPLHF; cdr3_nt: TGCGCCAGCAGCTTGAGTGTCGCAGGGAATAATAATTCACCCCTCCACTTT
v_call: TRBV7-2; clone_size: once; j_call: TRBJ2-4; d_call: TRBD1; cdr3_aa: CASSLRQGRNIQYF; cdr3_nt: TGTGCCAGCAGCCTGCGACAGGGTAGGAACATTCAGTACTTC
v_call: TRBV29-1; clone_size: NA; j_call: TRBJ1-1; d_call: NA; cdr3_aa: CSVSPTEAFF; cdr3_nt: TGCAGCGTTTCTCCGACTGAAGCTTTCTTT
v_call: TRBV4-3; clone_size: NA; j_call: TRBJ1-2; d_call: NA; cdr3_aa: CASSQDREAFYGYTF; cdr3_nt: TGCGCCAGCAGCCAAGACAGGGAGGCTTTCTATGGCTACACCTTC
v_call: TRBV28; clone_size: NA; j_call: TRBJ1-5; d_call: NA; cdr3_aa: CASSPVRQVMEPQHF; cdr3_nt: TGTGCCAGCAGTCCGGTCAGACAGGTCATGGAGCCCCAGCATTTT
v_call: TRBV19; clone_size: NA; j_call: TRBJ2-7; d_call: TRBD1; cdr3_aa: CASSKGQGSGEQYF; cdr3_nt: TGTGCCAGTAGTAAGGGACAGGGAAGCGGGGAGCAGTACTTC